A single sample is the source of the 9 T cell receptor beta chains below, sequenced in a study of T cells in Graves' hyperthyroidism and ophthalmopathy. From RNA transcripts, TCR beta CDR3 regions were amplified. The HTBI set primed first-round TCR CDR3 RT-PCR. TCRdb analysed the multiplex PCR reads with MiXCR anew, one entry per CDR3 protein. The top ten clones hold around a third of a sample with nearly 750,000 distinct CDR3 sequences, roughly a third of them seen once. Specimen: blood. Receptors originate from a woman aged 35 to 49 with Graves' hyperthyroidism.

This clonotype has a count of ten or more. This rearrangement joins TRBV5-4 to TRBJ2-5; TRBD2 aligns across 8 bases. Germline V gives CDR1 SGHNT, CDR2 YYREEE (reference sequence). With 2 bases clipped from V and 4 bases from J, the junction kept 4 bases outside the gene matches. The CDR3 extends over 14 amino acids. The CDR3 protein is CASSFSLAGETQYF. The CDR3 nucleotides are TGTGCCAGCAGCTTCTCCCTAGCGGGAGAGACCCAGTACTTC.

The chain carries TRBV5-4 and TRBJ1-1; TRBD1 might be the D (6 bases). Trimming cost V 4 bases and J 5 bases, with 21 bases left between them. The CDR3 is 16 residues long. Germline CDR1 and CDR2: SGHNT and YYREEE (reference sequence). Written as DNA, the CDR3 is TGTGCCAGCAGCCCGACGGGGGGGCGAATGGGGACTGAAGCTTTCTTT. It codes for CASSPTGGRMGTEAFF.

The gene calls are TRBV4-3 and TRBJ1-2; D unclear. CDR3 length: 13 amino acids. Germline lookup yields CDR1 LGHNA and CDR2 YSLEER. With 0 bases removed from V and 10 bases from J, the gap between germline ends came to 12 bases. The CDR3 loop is CASSQDFRGDYTF. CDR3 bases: TGCGCCAGCAGCCAAGATTTTCGTGGAGACTACACCTTC.

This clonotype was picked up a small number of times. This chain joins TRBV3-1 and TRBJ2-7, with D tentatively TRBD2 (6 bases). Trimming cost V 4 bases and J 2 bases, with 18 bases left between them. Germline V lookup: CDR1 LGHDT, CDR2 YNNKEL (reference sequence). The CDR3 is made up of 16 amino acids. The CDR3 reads CASSPSGLARTYEQYF. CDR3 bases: TGTGCCAGCAGCCCCTCTGGTCTAGCGAGAACCTACGAGCAGTACTTC.

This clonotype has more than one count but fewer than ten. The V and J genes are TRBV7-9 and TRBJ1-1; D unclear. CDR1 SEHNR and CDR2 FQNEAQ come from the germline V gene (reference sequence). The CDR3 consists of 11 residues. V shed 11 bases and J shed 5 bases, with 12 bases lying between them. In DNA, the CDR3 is TGTGCCGGTCATCGCGTGACTGAAGCTTTCTTT. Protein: CAGHRVTEAFF.

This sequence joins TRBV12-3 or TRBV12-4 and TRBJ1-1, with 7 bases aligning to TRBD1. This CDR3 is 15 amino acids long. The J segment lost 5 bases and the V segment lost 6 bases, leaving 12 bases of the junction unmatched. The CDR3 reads CASSPMTGQLTEAFF. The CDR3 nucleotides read TGTGCCAGCAGCCCTATGACAGGGCAACTTACTGAAGCTTTCTTT.

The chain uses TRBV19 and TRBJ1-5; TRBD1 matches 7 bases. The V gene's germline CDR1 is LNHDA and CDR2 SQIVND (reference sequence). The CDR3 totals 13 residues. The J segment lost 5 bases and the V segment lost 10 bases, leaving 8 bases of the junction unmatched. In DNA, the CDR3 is TGTGCCATCAGCGGACAGGTTCATCAGCCCCAGCATTTT. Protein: CAISGQVHQPQHF.

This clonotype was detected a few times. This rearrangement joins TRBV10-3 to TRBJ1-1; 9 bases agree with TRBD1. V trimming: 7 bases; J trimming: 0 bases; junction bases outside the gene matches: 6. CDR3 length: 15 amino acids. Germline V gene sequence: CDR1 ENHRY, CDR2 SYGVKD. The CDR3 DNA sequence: TGTGCCATCACCGACGGGACAGGGCTGAACACTGAAGCTTTCTTT. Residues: CAITDGTGLNTEAFF.

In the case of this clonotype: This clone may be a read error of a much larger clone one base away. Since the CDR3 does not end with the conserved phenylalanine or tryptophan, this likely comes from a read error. CDR3 in DNA: TGTGCCAGCAGTCCTGTCAGAGCTAACTATGGCTACACCCTC. This gives the protein CASSPVRANYGYTL. V is TRBV12-3 or TRBV12-4 and J is TRBJ1-2; D ambiguous. The CDR3 contains 14 residues. V dropped 5 bases and J dropped 0 bases, with 10 bases sitting between them.